This T cell receptor (beta chain) is drawn from a study of blood T cell repertoires in COVID-19. For the study at large: PBMCs, B-cell-depleted T cells, or T cells were the source of the cDNA or gDNA that made up the material.

This clone was seen more than once but under ten times. TCRdb's copy holds only in-frame clones and misses some; the assay was immunoSEQ multiplex PCR. The repertoire holds under 170,000 clones, with roughly 90% as singletons. The CDR3 is made up of 12 amino acids. Germline-derived CDR1 and CDR2 are SGHAT and FQNNGV. V was cut by 2 bases and J by 5 bases, with 6 bases left in between. The TCR comes from a woman in her sixties or seventies with active or convalescent COVID-19. This chain links TRBV11-2 with TRBJ2-5; D is ambiguous. Sequencing input: peripheral blood. In nucleotides, the CDR3 is TGTGCCAGCAGCTTAACCGGGGAGACCCAGTACTTC. Its protein is CASSLTGETQYF.